This TCR beta chain stems from a study of blood T cell repertoires in COVID-19. Overall study: Whether acute or convalescent, the COVID-19 samples came from the United States, Italy and Spain.

This CDR3 is built from 14 residues. CDR1 and CDR2 from the germline V gene are GTSNPN and SVGIG (reference sequence). V was clipped by 0 bases and J by 0 bases, with 8 bases between them. Generated by immunoSEQ multiplex PCR, the TCRdb table keeps only in-frame clones and is missing some. The table lists around 270,000 clones, about 89% of them singletons. This receptor was obtained from a man aged 25-40 years with acute or convalescent COVID-19. J is TRBJ1-1 and V is TRBV30; no definite D call. The material sequenced was peripheral blood. The DNA of the CDR3 is TGTGCCTGGAGTGTCGGGTACATGAACACTGAAGCTTTCTTT. This gives the protein CAWSVGYMNTEAFF. The full variable domain, its missing parts supplied by reference TRBV30 and TRBJ1-1, is SQTIHQWPATLVQPVGSPLSLECTVEGTSNPNLYWYRQAAGRGLQLLFYSVGIGQISSEVPQNLSASRPQDRQFILSSKKLLLSDSGFYLCAWSVGYMNTEAFFGQGTRLTVV.